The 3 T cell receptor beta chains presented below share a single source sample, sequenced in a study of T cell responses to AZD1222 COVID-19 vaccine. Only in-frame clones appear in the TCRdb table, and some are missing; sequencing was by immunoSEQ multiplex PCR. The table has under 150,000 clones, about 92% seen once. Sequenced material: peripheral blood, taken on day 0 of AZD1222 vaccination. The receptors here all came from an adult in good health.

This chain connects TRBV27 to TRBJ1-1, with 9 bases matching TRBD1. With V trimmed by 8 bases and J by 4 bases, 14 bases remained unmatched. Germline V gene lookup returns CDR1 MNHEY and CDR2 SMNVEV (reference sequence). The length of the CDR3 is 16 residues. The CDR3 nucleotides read TGTGCCAGCCGTCCTCGCAGAGGGACAGGGTCCACTGAAGCTTTCTTT. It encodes CASRPRRGTGSTEAFF.

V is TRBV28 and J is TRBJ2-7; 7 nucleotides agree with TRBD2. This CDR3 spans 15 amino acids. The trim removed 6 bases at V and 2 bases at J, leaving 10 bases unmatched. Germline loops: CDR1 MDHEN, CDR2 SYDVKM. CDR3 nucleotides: TGTGCCAGCAGACCCGAATGGGGGGGGGCCTACGAGCAGTACTTC. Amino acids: CASRPEWGGAYEQYF.

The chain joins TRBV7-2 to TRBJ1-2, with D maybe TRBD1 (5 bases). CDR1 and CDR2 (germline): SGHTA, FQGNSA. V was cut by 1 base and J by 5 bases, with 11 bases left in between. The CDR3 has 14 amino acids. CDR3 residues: CASSLDRSGYGYTF. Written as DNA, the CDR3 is TGTGCCAGCAGCTTAGACAGGTCGGGGTATGGCTACACCTTC.